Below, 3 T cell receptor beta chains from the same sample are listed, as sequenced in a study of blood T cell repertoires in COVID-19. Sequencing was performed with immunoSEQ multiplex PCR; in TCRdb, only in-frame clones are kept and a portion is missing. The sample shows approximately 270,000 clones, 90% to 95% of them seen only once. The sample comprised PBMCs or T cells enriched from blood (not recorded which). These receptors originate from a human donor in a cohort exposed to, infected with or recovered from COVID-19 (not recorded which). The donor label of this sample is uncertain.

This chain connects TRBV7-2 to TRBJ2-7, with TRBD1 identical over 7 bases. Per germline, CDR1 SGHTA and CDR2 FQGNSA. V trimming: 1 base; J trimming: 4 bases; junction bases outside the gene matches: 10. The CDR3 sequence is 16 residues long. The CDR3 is CASSLVGGTADYEQYF. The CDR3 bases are TGTGCCAGCAGCTTAGTCGGTGGGACAGCCGATTACGAGCAGTACTTC.

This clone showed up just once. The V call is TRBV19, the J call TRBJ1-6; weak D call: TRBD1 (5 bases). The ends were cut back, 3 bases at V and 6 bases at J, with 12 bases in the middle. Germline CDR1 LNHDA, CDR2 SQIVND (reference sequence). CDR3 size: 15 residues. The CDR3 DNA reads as TGTGCCAGTAGTATTCGGCAGGGAGGTAATTCACCCCTCCACTTT. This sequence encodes CASSIRQGGNSPLHF. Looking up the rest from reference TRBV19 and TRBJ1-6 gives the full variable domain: DGGITQSPKYLFRKEGQNVTLSCEQNLNHDAMYWYRQDPGQGLRLIYYSQIVNDFQKGDIAEGYSVSREKKESFPLTVTSAQKNPTAFYLCASSIRQGGNSPLHFGNGTRLTVT.

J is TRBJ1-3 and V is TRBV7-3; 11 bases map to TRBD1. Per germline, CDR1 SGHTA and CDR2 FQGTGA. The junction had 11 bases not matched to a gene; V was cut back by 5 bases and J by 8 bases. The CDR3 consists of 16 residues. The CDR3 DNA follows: TGTGCCAGCAGCCCTTCGGACAGGGGGCAGACAGACACCATATATTTT. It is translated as CASSPSDRGQTDTIYF.